The 21 T cell receptor beta chains reported below all come from one sample, sequenced in a study of early T cells in non-severe SARS-CoV-2 infection. One entry per CDR3 protein results from TCRdb running MiXCR on the 5' RACE reads. The sample records roughly 63,000 distinct CDR3 sequences, over 10% being singletons. Sequenced sample: whole blood. The receptor source for this set is an adult who was a healthcare worker with PCR-confirmed SARS-CoV-2 infection or an uninfected control (not recorded which).

This sequence joins TRBV10-3 and TRBJ1-3; D is uncertain. Trimming stripped 9 bases from V and 12 bases from J, with 15 bases between. Germline assignment: CDR1 ENHRY and CDR2 SYGVKD. CDR3 size: 11 residues. CDR3 sequence reads: CAMGFQESIYF. The CDR3 bases are TGTGCCATGGGCTTCCAGGAAAGCATATATTTT.

This clonotype occurred a few times. The chain has TRBV11-2 and TRBJ2-5, with 7 bases aligning to TRBD2. The CDR3 contains 20 residues. Trimming at V came to 1 base and at J to 5 bases, leaving 22 bases not matched to a gene. Germline V gene sequence: CDR1 SGHAT, CDR2 FQNNGV. The CDR3 loop reads CASSLASSEAGMPPRETQYF. CDR3 bases: TGTGCCAGCAGCTTAGCGAGTTCCGAAGCGGGGATGCCTCCGCGGGAGACCCAGTACTTC.

This clonotype was seen repeatedly, ten times or more. The chain recombines TRBV7-9 with TRBJ1-6; TRBD1 is a possible D gene (5 bases). The CDR3 covers 14 residues. Trimming removed 3 bases at V and 7 bases at J, with 10 bases between. CDR1 and CDR2 (germline): SEHNR, FQNEAQ (reference sequence). The CDR3 coding sequence is TGTGCCAGCAGCTTCAGGGTTAGGAATTCACCCCTCCACTTT. Translating it yields CASSFRVRNSPLHF.

The sample holds many counts of this clonotype. The V call is TRBV11-2, the J call TRBJ1-1, with D perhaps matching TRBD1 (5 bases). V dropped 3 bases and J dropped 2 bases, with 13 bases sitting between them. The CDR3 has 15 residues. Germline CDR1 SGHAT, CDR2 FQNNGV. Written as DNA, the CDR3 is TGTGCCAGCAGCTTTACCGGGACGGCCAACACTGAAGCTTTCTTT. This encodes CASSFTGTANTEAFF.

This clonotype was counted at least ten times. The V and J genes are TRBV12-3 or TRBV12-4 and TRBJ1-6, with TRBD1 as a possible D gene (6 bases). Trimming shortened V by 1 base and J by 8 bases, and 12 bases separated the two germline ends. CDR3 size: 15 residues. The CDR3 loop is CASSLGKQGHSPLHF. The CDR3 coding sequence is TGTGCCAGCAGTTTAGGGAAACAGGGTCATTCACCCCTCCACTTT.

The chain carries TRBV9 and TRBJ1-4, with D maybe TRBD1 (5 bases). Germline assignment: CDR1 SGDLS and CDR2 YYNGEE. V lost 1 base and J lost 8, with 9 bases in between. The CDR3 has 13 residues. The CDR3 loop is CASSVWDGEKLFF. The CDR3, as DNA: TGTGCCAGCAGCGTATGGGACGGCGAAAAACTGTTTTTT.

Only a few counts were recorded for this clonotype. In nucleotides, the CDR3 is TGCGCCAGCAGGTCGGGACTAGCGGGGGCCCCAGATACGCAGTATTTT. Its translation is CASRSGLAGAPDTQYF. This sequence joins TRBV4-3 and TRBJ2-3; 14 bases are shared with TRBD2. V gave up 6 bases and J gave up 4 bases; unmatched junction bases: 6. Germline CDR1 is LGHNA and CDR2 is YSLEER. CDR3 size: 16 residues.

This clonotype occurred a few times. V usage is TRBV12-3 or TRBV12-4 and J usage is TRBJ2-2; tentatively, D is TRBD2 (6 bases). This CDR3 has 16 residues. Trimming pared 3 bases from V and 1 base from J, leaving 12 bases between. CDR3 in amino acids: CASSLGNSGNTGELFF. The CDR3 region has the DNA TGTGCCAGCAGTTTGGGTAATAGCGGGAACACCGGGGAGCTGTTTTTT.

This clonotype turned up a few times. The chain carries TRBV20-1 and TRBJ1-4; D uncertain. The germline V gene has CDR1 DFQATT and CDR2 SNEGSKA (reference sequence). The CDR3 has 12 amino acids. Trimming left V 6 bases short and J 2 bases short, with 7 bases between. CDR3 in DNA: TGCAGTGCCCAAGTGACTAATGAAAAACTGTTTTTT. This gives the protein CSAQVTNEKLFF.

This chain joins TRBV7-2 and TRBJ2-3; 9 bases align to TRBD2. The V segment lost 6 bases and the J segment 4 bases; nucleotides outside the gene matches: 2. The CDR3 is 13 residues long. Germline lookup yields CDR1 SGHTA and CDR2 FQGNSA. The CDR3, as DNA: TGTGCCAGCAGTATAGCGGGGGCAGATACGCAGTATTTT. Residues: CASSIAGADTQYF.

By share of the sample, this clonotype is medium-sized. The V call is TRBV29-1, the J call TRBJ1-1, with D possibly being TRBD1 (5 bases). Trimming removed 4 bases at V and 5 bases at J, with 11 bases between. The CDR3 contains 12 residues. Germline V gene data show CDR1 as SQVTM and CDR2 as ANQGSEA. The CDR3 spells CSVAGSETEAFF. The DNA of the CDR3 is TGCAGCGTTGCAGGGAGTGAGACTGAAGCTTTCTTT.

Ten or more counts support this clonotype. This rearrangement joins TRBV6-5 to TRBJ1-2, with TRBD1 matching over 8 bases. CDR3 size: 14 residues. With 5 bases clipped from V and 6 bases from J, the junction kept 8 bases outside the gene matches. Looked up from germline, CDR1 is MNHEY and CDR2 is SVGAGI. CDR3 nucleotide sequence: TGTGCCAGCAGTCTGGACAGGGATTGTGATGGCTACACCTTC. It codes for CASSLDRDCDGYTF.

In its sample, this clonotype was seen a few times. This sequence joins TRBV20-1 and TRBJ2-7; 8 bases match TRBD2. This CDR3 has 14 residues. Trimming cost V 2 bases and J 2 bases; bases outside gene matches: 5. Germline V CDR1 and CDR2: DFQATT, SNEGSKA (reference sequence). CDR3 sequence: CSARQTGLAYEQYF. CDR3 DNA: TGCAGTGCTAGACAAACGGGACTAGCCTACGAGCAGTACTTC.

J is TRBJ2-4 and V is TRBV25-1; D uncertain. The CDR3 covers 11 residues. The V gene's germline CDR1 is MGHDK and CDR2 SYGVNS. V lost 6 bases to trimming and J lost 3 bases, with 3 bases between them. For the CDR3, the DNA is TGTGCCAGCAGAAGCAAAAACATTCAGTACTTC. Protein sequence: CASRSKNIQYF.

This clonotype was seen repeatedly, ten times or more. The rearrangement joins TRBV7-2 to TRBJ2-3, with 9 bases aligning to TRBD2. The CDR3 contains 16 residues. J was trimmed by 1 base and V by 2 bases; bases with no gene match: 4. Looked up from germline, CDR1 is SGHTA and CDR2 is FQGNSA. CDR3 in DNA: TGTGCCAGCAGCTTATTCCCTAGCGGGGGCACAGATACGCAGTATTTT. As protein: CASSLFPSGGTDTQYF.

The rearrangement uses TRBV5-1 and TRBJ2-5; D not resolved. The CDR3 loop spans 12 amino acids. The V end was cut by 4 bases, the J end by 5 bases, with 9 bases between. Germline V lookup: CDR1 SGHRS, CDR2 YFSETQ. CDR3 coding DNA: TGCGCCAGCAGCCTGCTGGGGGAGACCCAGTACTTC. Its protein is CASSLLGETQYF.

This clonotype was counted many times. This sequence joins TRBV5-5 and TRBJ2-7; D perhaps matches TRBD2 (6 bases). The V end lost 2 bases, the J end lost 3 bases, and 12 bases lay between the germline ends. Germline lookup yields CDR1 SGHKS and CDR2 YYEKEE (reference sequence). This CDR3 is built from 14 residues. CDR3 in amino acids: CASSFWRGNYEQYF. The CDR3 region has the DNA TGTGCCAGCAGCTTTTGGCGGGGAAACTACGAGCAGTACTTC. Looking up the rest from reference TRBV5-5 and TRBJ2-7 gives the full variable domain: DAGVTQSPTHLIKTRGQQVTLRCSPISGHKSVSWYQQVLGQGPQFIFQYYEKEERGRGNFPDRFSARQFPNYSSELNVNALLLGDSALYLCASSFWRGNYEQYFGPGTRLTVT.

This clonotype is labeled medium-sized. The chain has TRBV12-3 or TRBV12-4 and TRBJ1-2; D unclear. The CDR3 covers 8 residues. V was clipped by 10 bases and J by 8 bases, with 5 bases between them. The CDR3 protein is CATEGYTF. The CDR3 DNA follows: TGTGCCACGGAAGGCTACACCTTC.

Only a few counts were recorded for this clonotype. The V gene is TRBV15, the J gene TRBJ2-5, with D maybe TRBD1 (6 bases). The V end lost 1 base, the J end lost 2 bases, and 14 bases lay between the germline ends. The V gene's germline CDR1 is LNHNV and CDR2 YYDKDF (reference sequence). This CDR3 region has 16 residues. This chain's CDR3 is CATSRVGGRGQETQYF. The CDR3 DNA reads TGTGCCACCAGCAGAGTGGGCGGTAGGGGGCAAGAGACCCAGTACTTC.

This clonotype was recorded many times. The chain recombines TRBV4-3 with TRBJ2-1; either TRBD1 or TRBD2 may fit D (5 bases each). Germline V gene sequence: CDR1 LGHNA, CDR2 YSLEER. V was trimmed by 0 bases and J by 7 bases, leaving 13 bases between them. This CDR3 spans 15 amino acids. The CDR3 bases are TGCGCCAGCAGCCAAGACGGGAACAGGTTGAATGAGCAGTTCTTC. Encoded protein: CASSQDGNRLNEQFF.

The chain employs TRBV7-9 and TRBJ2-5; the D is unclear. V lost 5 bases and J lost 3, with 10 bases in between. This CDR3 has 13 residues. CDR1 and CDR2 (germline): SEHNR, FQNEAQ (reference sequence). CDR3 sequence (DNA): TGTGCCAGCAGCCACCGACTCGAAGAGACCCAGTACTTC. This translates into CASSHRLEETQYF.